A selection of T cell receptor beta chains follows, all from one sample in a study of human T cells and chemical hapten exposure. TCRdb independently ran MiXCR on the RACE reads; one entry per CDR3 protein. Counted here are about 41,000 distinct CDR3 sequences, approximately 4.8% occurring once; the ten biggest clones make up under 7%. The sequenced sample was whole blood. These receptors came from a human donor in good health. Some clones in this sample may be carry-over from other donors' samples. The CDR3 runs from the conserved cysteine through the conserved F or W. Fields, in order: clone size, D gene, V gene, J gene, CDR3 DNA, CDR3 protein. A D gene is named only where the DNA matches it firmly. The size field is filled for only some rows; it gives once, few, many or a size class.

clone size: many
D gene: .
V gene: TRBV28
J gene: TRBJ2-3
CDR3 DNA: TGTGCCAGCCAAAGTTCCACAGATACGCAGTATTTT
CDR3 protein: CASQSSTDTQYF

clone size: many
D gene: .
V gene: TRBV3-1
J gene: TRBJ1-2
CDR3 DNA: TGTGCCAGCAGCCAAGGTGCTACTAACTATGGCTACACCTTC
CDR3 protein: CASSQGATNYGYTF

clone size: many
D gene: TRBD1
V gene: TRBV12-5
J gene: TRBJ2-3
CDR3 DNA: TGTGCTAGTGGTTTGACGACAGGGAGCACAGATACGCAGTATTTT
CDR3 protein: CASGLTTGSTDTQYF

clone size: .
D gene: .
V gene: TRBV11-2
J gene: TRBJ2-7
CDR3 DNA: TGTGCCAGCAGCTTCTACCCAGGTGCCTACGAGCAGTACTTC
CDR3 protein: CASSFYPGAYEQYF

clone size: many
D gene: .
V gene: TRBV5-5
J gene: TRBJ2-7
CDR3 DNA: TGTGCCAGCAGCTTGGTTTCCGGGAACTCCTACGAGCAGTACTTC
CDR3 protein: CASSLVSGNSYEQYF

clone size: many
D gene: .
V gene: TRBV6-1
J gene: TRBJ2-5
CDR3 DNA: TGTGCCAGCAGTCCTAACTCAATGGGGACCCAGTACTTC
CDR3 protein: CASSPNSMGTQYF

clone size: many
D gene: .
V gene: TRBV29-1
J gene: TRBJ2-3
CDR3 DNA: TGCAGCGTTGAATTAGGGGAGAGGGGCACAGATACGCAGTATTTT
CDR3 protein: CSVELGERGTDTQYF

clone size: many
D gene: .
V gene: TRBV18
J gene: TRBJ1-2
CDR3 DNA: TGTGCCAGCTCACCAAACGGATCCCCTTATGGCTACACCTTC
CDR3 protein: CASSPNGSPYGYTF

clone size: many
D gene: .
V gene: TRBV5-1
J gene: TRBJ1-5
CDR3 DNA: TGCGCCAGCAGCTTGGTGGGGGACGGTCAGCCCCAGCATTTT
CDR3 protein: CASSLVGDGQPQHF

clone size: many
D gene: .
V gene: TRBV28
J gene: TRBJ2-7
CDR3 DNA: TGTGCCAGCAGTTTATCACTTACCGCCTACGAGCAGTACTTC
CDR3 protein: CASSLSLTAYEQYF